This T cell receptor beta chain was sequenced for a study of T cell therapy after organ transplantation. Concerning this clone itself: Its specificity is unknown.

Study observations and caveats: Nonresponder repertoires showed strong pretherapy expansions, barely changing post-therapy.

Clones were sequenced by immunoSEQ multiplex PCR, and TCRdb holds only the in-frame ones, with some missing. The data show more than 2,000 clones, with about 90% seen just once and around 21% held by the top ten. With 6 bases removed from V and 1 base from J, the gap between germline ends came to 16 bases. Germline V gives CDR1 MDHEN, CDR2 SYDVKM. This CDR3 has 15 residues. The rearrangement uses TRBV28 and TRBJ2-7; possible D gene TRBD2, 6 bases. Source: CD8+ T cells from blood, taken before autologous CMV-specific T cell therapy. The receptor was isolated from a human patient who had received a solid organ transplant and had CMV disease. The CDR3 sequence is CASRSPGTPSYEQYF. CDR3 DNA sequence: TGTGCCAGCAGATCTCCCGGGACTCCATCCTACGAGCAGTACTTC.